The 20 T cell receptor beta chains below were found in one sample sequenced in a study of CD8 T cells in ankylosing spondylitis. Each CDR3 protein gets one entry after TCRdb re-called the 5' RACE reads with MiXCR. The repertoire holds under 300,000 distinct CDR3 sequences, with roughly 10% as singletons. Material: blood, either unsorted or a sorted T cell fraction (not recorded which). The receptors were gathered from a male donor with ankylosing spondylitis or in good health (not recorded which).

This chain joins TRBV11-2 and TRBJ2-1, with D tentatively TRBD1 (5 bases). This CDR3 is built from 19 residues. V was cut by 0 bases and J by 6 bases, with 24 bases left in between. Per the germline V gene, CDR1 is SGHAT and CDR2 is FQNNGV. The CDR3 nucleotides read TGTGCCAGCAGCTTAGAGGCCCGTGCTCAGGGCCGCCAAGGCAATGAGCAGTTCTTC. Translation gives CASSLEARAQGRQGNEQFF.

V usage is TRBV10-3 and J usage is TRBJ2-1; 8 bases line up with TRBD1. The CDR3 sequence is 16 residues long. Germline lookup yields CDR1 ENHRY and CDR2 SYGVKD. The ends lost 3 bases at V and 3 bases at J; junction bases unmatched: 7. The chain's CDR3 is CAISDSGTGGYNEQFF. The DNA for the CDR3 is TGTGCCATCAGTGATTCCGGGACAGGAGGCTACAATGAGCAGTTCTTC.

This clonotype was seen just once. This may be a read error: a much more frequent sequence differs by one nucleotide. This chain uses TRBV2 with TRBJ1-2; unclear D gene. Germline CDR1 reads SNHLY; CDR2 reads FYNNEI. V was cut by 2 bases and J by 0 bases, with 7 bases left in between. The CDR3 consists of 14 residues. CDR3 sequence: CASSEHGANYGYTF. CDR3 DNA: TGTGCCAGCAGTGAACATGGGGCTAACTATGGCTACACCTTC.

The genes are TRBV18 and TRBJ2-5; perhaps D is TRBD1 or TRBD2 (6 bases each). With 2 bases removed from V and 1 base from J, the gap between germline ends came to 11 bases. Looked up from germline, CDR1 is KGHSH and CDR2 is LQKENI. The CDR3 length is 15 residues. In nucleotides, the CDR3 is TGTGCCAGCTCACCAGAGACGGGGGCCCAAGAGACCCAGTACTTC. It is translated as CASSPETGAQETQYF. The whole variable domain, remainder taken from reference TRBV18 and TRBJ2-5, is NAGVMQNPRHLVRRRGQEARLRCSPMKGHSHVYWYRQLPEEGLKFMVYLQKENIIDESGMPKERFSAEFPKEGPSILRIQQVVRGDSAAYFCASSPETGAQETQYFGPGTRLLVL.

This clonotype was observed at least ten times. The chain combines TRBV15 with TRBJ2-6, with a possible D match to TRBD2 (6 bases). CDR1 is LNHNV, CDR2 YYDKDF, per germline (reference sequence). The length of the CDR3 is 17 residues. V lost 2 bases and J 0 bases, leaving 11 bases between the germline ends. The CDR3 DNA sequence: TGTGCCACCAGCAGACGTGGGGGGTTCTCTGGGGCCAACGTCCTGACTTTC. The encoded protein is CATSRRGGFSGANVLTF.

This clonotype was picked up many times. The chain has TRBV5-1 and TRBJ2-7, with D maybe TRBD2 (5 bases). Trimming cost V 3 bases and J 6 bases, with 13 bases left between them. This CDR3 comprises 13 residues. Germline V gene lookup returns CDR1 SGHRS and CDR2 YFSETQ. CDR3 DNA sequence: TGCGCCAGCAGCTCTATAGCGAGGAGCGAGCAGTACTTC. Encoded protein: CASSSIARSEQYF.

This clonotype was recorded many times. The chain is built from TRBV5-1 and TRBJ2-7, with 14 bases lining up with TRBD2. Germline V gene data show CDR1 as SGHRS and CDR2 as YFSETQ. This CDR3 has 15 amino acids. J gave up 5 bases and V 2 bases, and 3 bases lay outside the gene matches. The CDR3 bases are TGCGCCAGCAGCTTTGCGGGACTAGCGGGGGACGAGCAGTACTTC. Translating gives CASSFAGLAGDEQYF.

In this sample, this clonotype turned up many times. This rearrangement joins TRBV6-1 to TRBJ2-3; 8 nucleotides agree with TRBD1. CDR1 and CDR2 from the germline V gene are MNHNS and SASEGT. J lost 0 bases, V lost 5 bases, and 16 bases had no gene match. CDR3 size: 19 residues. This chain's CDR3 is CASSNQGAESPSSTDTQYF. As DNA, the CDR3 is TGTGCCAGCAGTAATCAGGGGGCAGAGTCCCCCTCTAGCACAGATACGCAGTATTTT.

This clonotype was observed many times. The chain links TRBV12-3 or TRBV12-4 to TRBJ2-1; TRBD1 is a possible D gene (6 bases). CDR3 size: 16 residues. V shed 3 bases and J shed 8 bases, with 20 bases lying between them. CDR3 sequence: CASSFGGHTPFHEQFF. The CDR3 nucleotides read TGTGCCAGCAGTTTTGGGGGACACACTCCCTTCCATGAGCAGTTCTTC.

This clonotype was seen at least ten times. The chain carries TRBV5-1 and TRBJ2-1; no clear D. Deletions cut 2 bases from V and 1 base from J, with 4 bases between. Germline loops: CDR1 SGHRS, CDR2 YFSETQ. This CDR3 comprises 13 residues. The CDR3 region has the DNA TGCGCCAGCAGCTTAGGGTCCTACAATGAGCAGTTCTTC. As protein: CASSLGSYNEQFF.

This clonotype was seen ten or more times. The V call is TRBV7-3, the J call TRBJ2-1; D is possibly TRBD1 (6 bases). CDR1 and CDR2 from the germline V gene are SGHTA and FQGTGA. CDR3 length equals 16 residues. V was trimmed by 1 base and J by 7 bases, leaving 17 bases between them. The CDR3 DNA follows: TGTGCCAGCAGCTTAAATCCTAGCAGAACAGGGAATGAGCAGTTCTTC. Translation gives CASSLNPSRTGNEQFF.

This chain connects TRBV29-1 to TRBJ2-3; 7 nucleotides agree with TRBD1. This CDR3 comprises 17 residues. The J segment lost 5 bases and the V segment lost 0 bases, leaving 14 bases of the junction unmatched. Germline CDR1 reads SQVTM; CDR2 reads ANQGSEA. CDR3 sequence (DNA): TGCAGCGTTGAAGACGATGGGACAGCAGAATTAGGAGATACGCAGTATTTT. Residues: CSVEDDGTAELGDTQYF.

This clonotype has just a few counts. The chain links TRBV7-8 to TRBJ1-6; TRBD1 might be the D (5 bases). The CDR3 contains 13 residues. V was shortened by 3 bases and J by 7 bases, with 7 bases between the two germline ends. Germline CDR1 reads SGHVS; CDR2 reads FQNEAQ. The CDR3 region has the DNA TGTGCCAGCAGCTTCCAGGGAAATTCACCCCTCCACTTT. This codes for CASSFQGNSPLHF.

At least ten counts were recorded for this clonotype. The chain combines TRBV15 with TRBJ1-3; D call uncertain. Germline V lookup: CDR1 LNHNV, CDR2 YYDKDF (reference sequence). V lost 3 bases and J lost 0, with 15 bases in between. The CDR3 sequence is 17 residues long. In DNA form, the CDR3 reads TGTGCCACCAGCAGTATTTTCGACGGAACCTCTGGAAACACCATATATTTT. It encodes CATSSIFDGTSGNTIYF.

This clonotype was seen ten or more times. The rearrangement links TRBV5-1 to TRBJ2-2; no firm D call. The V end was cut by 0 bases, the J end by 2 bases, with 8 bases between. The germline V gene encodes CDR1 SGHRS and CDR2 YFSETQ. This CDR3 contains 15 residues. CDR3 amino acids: CASSLGHLNTGELFF. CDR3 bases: TGCGCCAGCAGCTTGGGGCATTTAAACACCGGGGAGCTGTTTTTT.

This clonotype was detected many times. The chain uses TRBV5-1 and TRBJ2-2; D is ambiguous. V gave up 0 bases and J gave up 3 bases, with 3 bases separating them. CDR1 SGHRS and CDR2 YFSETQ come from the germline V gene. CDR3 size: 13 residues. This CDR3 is CASSLGHTGELFF. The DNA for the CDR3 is TGCGCCAGCAGCTTGGGGCACACCGGGGAGCTGTTTTTT.

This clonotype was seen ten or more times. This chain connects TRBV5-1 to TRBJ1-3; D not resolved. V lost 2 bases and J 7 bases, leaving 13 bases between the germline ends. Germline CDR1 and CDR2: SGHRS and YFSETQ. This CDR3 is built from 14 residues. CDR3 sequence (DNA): TGCGCCAGCAGCTTCGCAACGTCGGGGAACACCATATATTTT. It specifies CASSFATSGNTIYF.

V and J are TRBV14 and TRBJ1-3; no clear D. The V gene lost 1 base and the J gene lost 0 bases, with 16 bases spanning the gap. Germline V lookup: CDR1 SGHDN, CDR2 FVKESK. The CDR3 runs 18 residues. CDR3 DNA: TGTGCCAGCAGCCAAGCGGGTTCGGCGCTCGTCTCTGGAAACACCATATATTTT. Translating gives CASSQAGSALVSGNTIYF.

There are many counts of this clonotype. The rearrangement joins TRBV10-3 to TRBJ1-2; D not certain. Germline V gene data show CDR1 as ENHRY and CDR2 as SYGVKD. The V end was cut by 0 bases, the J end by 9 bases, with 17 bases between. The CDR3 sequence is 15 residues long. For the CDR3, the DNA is TGTGCCATCAGTGAGTCGGTAGTCGGGGATTATTGCTACACCTTC. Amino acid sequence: CAISESVVGDYCYTF.

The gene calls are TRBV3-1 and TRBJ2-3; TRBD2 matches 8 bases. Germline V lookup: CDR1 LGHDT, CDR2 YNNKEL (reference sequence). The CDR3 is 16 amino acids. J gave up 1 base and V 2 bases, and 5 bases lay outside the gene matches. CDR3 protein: CASSQSRGGGTDTQYF. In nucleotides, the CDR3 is TGTGCCAGCAGCCAATCTCGGGGGGGCGGCACAGATACGCAGTATTTT.